Shown below are 18 T cell receptor beta chains from a single sample sequenced in a study of blood T cell repertoires in COVID-19. Clones were read by immunoSEQ multiplex PCR, and TCRdb kept only the in-frame ones, dropping some. The sample shows 300,000 to 400,000 clones, around nine tenths of them seen only once. Input material: peripheral blood. These receptors were obtained from a woman in her 70s with COVID-19, enrolled during active disease.

This clone was recorded many times. This chain joins TRBV28 and TRBJ2-7; D is unclear. This CDR3 has 17 residues. Germline CDR1 reads MDHEN; CDR2 reads SYDVKM. V lost 2 bases to trimming and J lost 2 bases, with 19 bases between them. The CDR3: CASSLDLGSRRTYEQYF. DNA for the CDR3: TGTGCCAGCAGTTTAGATCTGGGTTCGAGGCGTACCTACGAGCAGTACTTC.

The rearrangement links TRBV28 to TRBJ1-1, with D unresolved. V was pared by 5 bases and J by 1 base, with 11 bases between. The CDR3 has 14 amino acids. Germline V CDR1 and CDR2: MDHEN, SYDVKM. The CDR3 is CASSRPEGNTEAFF. CDR3 nucleotide sequence: TGTGCCAGCAGTCGACCAGAGGGGAACACTGAAGCTTTCTTT.

J is TRBJ1-3 and V is TRBV19; TRBD1 might be the D (6 bases). Between the trimmed V and J ends, which lost 9 bases and 4 bases, there was a span of 16 bases. Germline V gene data show CDR1 as LNHDA and CDR2 as SQIVND (reference sequence). The CDR3 runs to 14 residues. This CDR3 reads CASSEGDRGNTIYF. The CDR3 DNA sequence: TGTGCCAGCTCCGAGGGGGACCGCGGAAACACCATATATTTT.

The chain employs TRBV24-1 and TRBJ1-1, with 11 bases fitting TRBD1. The CDR3 has 16 residues. V was pared by 4 bases and J by 5 bases, with 8 bases of the junction left unmatched. Germline V gene sequence: CDR1 KGHDR, CDR2 SFDVKD. The CDR3 loop reads CATSESGQGAETEAFF. In DNA form, the CDR3 reads TGTGCCACCAGTGAATCTGGACAGGGGGCTGAAACTGAAGCTTTCTTT.

This chain uses TRBV24-1 with TRBJ1-2, with D perhaps TRBD1 (6 bases). Between the trimmed V and J ends, which lost 3 bases and 4 bases, there was a span of 14 bases. This CDR3 region has 15 residues. CDR1 KGHDR and CDR2 SFDVKD come from the germline V gene. The CDR3 sequence: CATSDGPQGIYGYTF. The CDR3 DNA is TGTGCCACCAGTGATGGGCCACAGGGTATCTATGGCTACACCTTC.

Here the CDR3 DNA reads TGCGCCAGCAGCCAAGTGGGGGGGCTTTTGGCTAATGAAAAACTGTTTTTT. Translating gives CASSQVGGLLANEKLFF. The genes are TRBV4-1 and TRBJ1-4; possible D gene TRBD1, 6 bases. Trimming stripped 1 base from V and 3 bases from J, with 15 bases between. The CDR3 sequence is 17 residues long. Germline lookup yields CDR1 MGHRA and CDR2 YSYEKL.

V gene TRBV6-2 or TRBV6-3 combines with J gene TRBJ2-1; D may be TRBD2 (6 bases). The germline gives CDR1 MNHEY, CDR2 SVGEGT. The germline V and J ends were trimmed by 6 bases and 0 bases, with 15 bases remaining between them. The CDR3 sequence is 16 residues long. The CDR3 loop is CASSNKGLASYNEQFF. CDR3 nucleotide sequence: TGTGCCAGCAGCAACAAGGGACTGGCCTCCTACAATGAGCAGTTCTTC.

This chain joins TRBV7-9 and TRBJ2-5, with D maybe TRBD2 (5 bases). Trimming shortened V by 5 bases and J by 1 base, and 11 bases separated the two germline ends. The CDR3 loop spans 14 amino acids. Germline CDR1 is SEHNR and CDR2 is FQNEAQ (reference sequence). CDR3 sequence reads: CASSRREFQETQYF. For the CDR3, the DNA is TGTGCCAGCAGCCGAAGGGAGTTCCAAGAGACCCAGTACTTC.

V gene TRBV5-1 combines with J gene TRBJ2-1; 10 nucleotides match TRBD2. In germline, CDR1 is SGHRS, CDR2 YFSETQ. The CDR3 runs to 14 residues. The J segment lost 8 bases and the V segment lost 4 bases, leaving 6 bases of the junction unmatched. The CDR3 nucleotides read TGCGCCAGCAGCCAGAGCGGGGGGGCGTATGAGCAGTTCTTC. This codes for CASSQSGGAYEQFF. The full variable domain, in which reference TRBV5-1 and TRBJ2-1 provide the parts outside the CDR3, is KAGVTQTPRYLIKTRGQQVTLSCSPISGHRSVSWYQQTPGQGLQFLFEYFSETQRNKGNFPGRFSGRQFSNSRSEMNVSTLELGDSALYLCASSQSGGAYEQFFGPGTRLTVL.

This chain uses TRBV5-1 with TRBJ1-1, with TRBD1 as a possible D gene (6 bases). In germline, CDR1 is SGHRS, CDR2 YFSETQ. The CDR3 length is 15 residues. V lost 2 bases and J lost 1, with 12 bases in between. CDR3 residues: CASSLGGRGNTEAFF. Written as DNA, the CDR3 is TGCGCCAGCAGCTTAGGGGGTCGGGGGAACACTGAAGCTTTCTTT. The entire variable domain, with the rest obtained from reference TRBV5-1 and TRBJ1-1, is as follows: KAGVTQTPRYLIKTRGQQVTLSCSPISGHRSVSWYQQTPGQGLQFLFEYFSETQRNKGNFPGRFSGRQFSNSRSEMNVSTLELGDSALYLCASSLGGRGNTEAFFGQGTRLTVV.

The genes are TRBV6-5 and TRBJ2-3, with a weak D call TRBD1 (6 bases). This CDR3 contains 14 residues. Germline V gene sequence: CDR1 MNHEY, CDR2 SVGAGI. Between the trimmed V and J ends, which lost 5 bases and 2 bases, there was a span of 11 bases. This CDR3 is CASSPWTATDTQYF. CDR3 DNA: TGTGCCAGCAGTCCCTGGACAGCCACAGATACGCAGTATTTT.

This chain connects TRBV9 to TRBJ2-3; TRBD1 might be the D (6 bases). CDR1 is SGDLS, CDR2 YYNGEE, per germline. V lost 3 bases to trimming and J lost 2 bases, with 19 bases between them. The CDR3 consists of 17 residues. CDR3 amino acids: CASSGDRTEKYTDTQYF. In DNA form, the CDR3 reads TGTGCCAGCAGCGGTGACAGGACTGAGAAATACACAGATACGCAGTATTTT.

This clone was seen just once. J is TRBJ1-3 and V is TRBV6-1; D unclear. This CDR3 has 15 residues. Germline V CDR1 and CDR2: MNHNS, SASEGT. V lost 0 bases and J 0 bases, leaving 6 bases between the germline ends. CDR3 residues: CASSEAPGSGNTIYF. The CDR3 region has the DNA TGTGCCAGCAGTGAAGCGCCCGGCTCTGGAAACACCATATATTTT.

CDR3: CASSLDGATNEKLFF. CDR3 sequence (DNA): TGTGCCAGCAGCTTAGACGGTGCAACTAATGAAAAACTGTTTTTT. The chain joins TRBV7-9 to TRBJ1-4; D gene ambiguous. Germline V CDR1 and CDR2: SEHNR, FQNEAQ (reference sequence). The V and J ends lost 1 base and 0 bases respectively, with 6 bases between them. The CDR3 is made up of 15 amino acids.

The chain uses TRBV7-2 and TRBJ2-2; D unresolved. Trimming cost V 0 bases and J 7 bases, with 3 bases left between them. The CDR3 totals 12 residues. Germline V lookup: CDR1 SGHTA, CDR2 FQGNSA. CDR3 amino acids: CASSLAIGELFF. The CDR3 region has the DNA TGTGCCAGCAGCTTAGCTATCGGGGAGCTGTTTTTT.

The J gene is TRBJ2-5, the V gene TRBV19, with D uncertain. With 6 bases removed from V and 1 base from J, the gap between germline ends came to 12 bases. Germline-derived CDR1 and CDR2 are LNHDA and SQIVND (reference sequence). CDR3 length: 14 residues. CDR3 nucleotide sequence: TGTGCCAGTAGGCGGTTCTACTTCCAAGAGACCCAGTACTTC. Protein: CASRRFYFQETQYF.

The chain has TRBV28 and TRBJ2-1; 9 nucleotides line up with TRBD1. This CDR3 has 15 amino acids. Looked up from germline, CDR1 is MDHEN and CDR2 is SYDVKM. After removal of 2 bases from V and 7 bases from J, the junction contained 6 bases not matched to a gene. The CDR3 DNA reads as TGTGCCAGCAGTTTAAGGGGACAGGGTCTGAATGAGCAGTTCTTC. It is translated as CASSLRGQGLNEQFF.

The chain recombines TRBV10-3 with TRBJ1-5, with TRBD1 as a possible D gene (6 bases). CDR3 length: 15 residues. The V gene's germline CDR1 is ENHRY and CDR2 SYGVKD. Trimming took off 0 bases at V and 5 bases at J, with 11 bases between the two ends. In nucleotides, the CDR3 is TGTGCCATCAGTGAGTCTTTACAGGGCGATCAGCCCCAGCATTTT. Translated, it gives CAISESLQGDQPQHF.